The 10 T cell receptor beta chains below all came from one sample that was sequenced in a study of cytomegalovirus exposure and HLA in healthy donors. Vbeta (60) and Jbeta (13) primers were used in the PCR. Profiling relied on immunoSEQ multiplex PCR, and the TCRdb table lists in-frame clones only, not all of them. The profile covers 200,000 to 250,000 clones, with 85% appearing a single time and roughly 1.3% taken by the ten largest. Material: PBMCs. These receptors originate from a human donor in good health.

The V gene is TRBV9, the J gene TRBJ2-7, with TRBD2 matching over 14 bases. The CDR3 sequence is 15 residues long. V lost 0 bases and J lost 5; bases outside the gene matches: 1. Germline CDR1 is SGDLS and CDR2 is YYNGEE. CDR3: CASSVGLAGGDEQYF. The CDR3 coding sequence is TGTGCCAGCAGCGTAGGACTAGCGGGAGGGGACGAGCAGTACTTC.

The chain carries TRBV5-1 and TRBJ1-5; 7 bases are shared with TRBD1. The CDR3 consists of 15 residues. Looked up from germline, CDR1 is SGHRS and CDR2 is YFSETQ. After removal of 1 base from V and 3 bases from J, the junction contained 4 bases not matched to a gene. CDR3 loop: CASSLNGQVNQPQHF. The CDR3 coding sequence is TGCGCCAGCAGCTTGAACGGACAGGTCAATCAGCCCCAGCATTTT.

The rearrangement uses TRBV19 and TRBJ2-7, with 8 nucleotides matching TRBD1. V dropped 9 bases and J dropped 5; count of bases not matched to a gene: 9. This CDR3 region has 13 residues. Germline V CDR1 and CDR2: LNHDA, SQIVND (reference sequence). In DNA form, the CDR3 reads TGTGCCAGCTCCGGGACAGGCCCTCACGAGCAGTACTTC. Its protein is CASSGTGPHEQYF.

The CDR3 protein is CASSQVWTGPHLDYYNEQFF. The DNA for the CDR3 is TGCGCCAGCAGCCAAGTGTGGACAGGGCCACACTTGGACTACTACAATGAGCAGTTCTTC. The genes are TRBV4-1 and TRBJ2-1; 8 bases fit TRBD1. Losses at the gene ends were 1 base for V and 3 bases for J; bases not matched to a gene: 17. Germline V CDR1 and CDR2: MGHRA, YSYEKL. The CDR3 has 20 amino acids.

The V call is TRBV27, the J call TRBJ1-4; TRBD1 matches 12 bases. The CDR3 extends over 14 amino acids. V dropped 5 bases and J dropped 12; count of bases not matched to a gene: 7. Germline V gene data show CDR1 as MNHEY and CDR2 as SMNVEV (reference sequence). DNA for the CDR3: TGTGCCAGCAGTCTCGGGACAGGGGGCCGGGAACTGTTTTTT. Translating gives CASSLGTGGRELFF.

Comments on this clone: Distinct nucleotide sequences in the sample also encode this CDR3. The chain recombines TRBV29-1 with TRBJ2-4; 8 bases map to TRBD2. V lost 6 bases to trimming and J lost 4 bases; unmatched junction nucleotides: 5. The CDR3 runs to 13 residues. CDR1 and CDR2 from the germline V gene are SQVTM and ANQGSEA. CDR3 sequence: CSVTREGKNIQYF. The CDR3 bases are TGCAGCGTGACCCGGGAGGGGAAAAACATTCAGTACTTC.

The J gene is TRBJ2-5, the V gene TRBV6-5; 7 bases agree with TRBD1. The CDR3 loop spans 12 amino acids. Per the germline V gene, CDR1 is MNHEY and CDR2 is SVGAGI. The V and J ends lost 10 bases and 1 base, in that order; junction bases with no gene match: 3. The CDR3 DNA follows: TGTGCCACTGGGACAGCCCAAGAGACCCAGTACTTC. It yields the protein CATGTAQETQYF.

The V call is TRBV6-1, the J call TRBJ2-2, with D unclear. Germline CDR1 and CDR2: MNHNS and SASEGT. Trimming left V 6 bases short and J 1 base short, with 9 bases between. The CDR3 has 14 residues. CDR3 residues: CASRPTENTGELFF. The CDR3 DNA follows: TGTGCCAGCAGGCCGACTGAGAACACCGGGGAGCTGTTTTTT.

The genes are TRBV10-3 and TRBJ2-5, with 7 bases aligning to TRBD2. Germline-derived CDR1 and CDR2 are ENHRY and SYGVKD. The CDR3 consists of 15 residues. V gave up 3 bases and J gave up 0 bases; unmatched junction bases: 4. The CDR3 nucleotides read TGTGCCATCAGTGATAGCGGGTGGGACCAAGAGACCCAGTACTTC. The encoded protein is CAISDSGWDQETQYF.

There are a few counts of this clone. The rearrangement links TRBV25-1 to TRBJ2-7, with 8 bases fitting TRBD1. Germline lookup yields CDR1 MGHDK and CDR2 SYGVNS. This CDR3 has 14 residues. V lost 5 bases, J lost 3 bases, and 6 bases stayed unmatched. The CDR3 region has the DNA TGTGCCAGCAGTCGGGACAGGTCGAGCTACGAGCAGTACTTC. It yields the protein CASSRDRSSYEQYF.